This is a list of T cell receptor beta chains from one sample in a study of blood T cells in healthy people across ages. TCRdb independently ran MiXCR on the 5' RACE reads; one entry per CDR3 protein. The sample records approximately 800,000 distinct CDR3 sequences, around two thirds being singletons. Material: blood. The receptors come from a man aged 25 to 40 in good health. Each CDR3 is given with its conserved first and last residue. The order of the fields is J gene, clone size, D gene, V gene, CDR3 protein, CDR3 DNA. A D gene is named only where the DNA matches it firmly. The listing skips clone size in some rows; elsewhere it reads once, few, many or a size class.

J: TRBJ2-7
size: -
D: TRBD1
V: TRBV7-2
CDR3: CASSFSGTAYEQYF
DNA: TGTGCCAGCAGTTTCTCCGGGACAGCCTACGAGCAGTACTTC

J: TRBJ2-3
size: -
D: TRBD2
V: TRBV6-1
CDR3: CASIETSGRDTQYF
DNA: TGTGCCAGCATTGAGACTAGCGGCCGAGATACGCAGTATTTT

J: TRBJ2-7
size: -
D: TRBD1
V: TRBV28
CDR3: CASSSQGPSSYEQYF
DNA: TGTGCCAGCAGTTCACAGGGGCCCAGCTCCTACGAGCAGTACTTC

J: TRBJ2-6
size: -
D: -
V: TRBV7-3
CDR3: CASSFEVGGANVLTF
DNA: TGTGCCAGCAGCTTCGAGGTGGGCGGGGCCAACGTCCTGACTTTC

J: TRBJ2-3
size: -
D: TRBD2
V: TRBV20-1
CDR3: CSARAPLAGGLDTQYF
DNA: TGCAGTGCTAGAGCCCCCCTAGCGGGGGGGCTGGATACGCAGTATTTT

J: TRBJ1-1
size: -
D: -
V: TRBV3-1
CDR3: CASSRPDSNTEAFF
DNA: TGTGCCAGCAGCCGACCGGACTCGAACACTGAAGCTTTCTTT

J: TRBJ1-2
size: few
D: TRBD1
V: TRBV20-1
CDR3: CSRGDRGPYGYTF
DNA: TGCAGCCGCGGGGACAGGGGGCCCTATGGCTACACCTTC

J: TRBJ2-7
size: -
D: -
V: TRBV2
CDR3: CASSGGQLPSYEQYF
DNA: TGTGCCAGCAGTGGGGGGCAGCTTCCCTCCTACGAGCAGTACTTC

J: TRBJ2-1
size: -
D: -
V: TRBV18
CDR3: CASSEGTNYNEQFF
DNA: TGTGCCAGCTCTGAGGGGACAAACTACAATGAGCAGTTCTTC

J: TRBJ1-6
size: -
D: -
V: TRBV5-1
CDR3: CASSSGISYNSPLHF
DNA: TGCGCCAGCAGCTCCGGGATTTCTTATAATTCACCCCTCCACTTT

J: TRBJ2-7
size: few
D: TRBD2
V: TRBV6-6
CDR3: CASSPGTSGRYEQYF
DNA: TGTGCCAGCAGTCCCGGGACTAGCGGGAGGTACGAGCAGTACTTC

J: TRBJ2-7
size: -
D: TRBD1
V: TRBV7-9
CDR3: CASSLDRVQYF
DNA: TGTGCCAGCAGCCTGGACAGGGTGCAGTACTTC

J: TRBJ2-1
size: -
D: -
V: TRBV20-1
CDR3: CSARGRVAYNGQFF
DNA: TGCAGTGCTAGAGGCAGGGTAGCCTACAATGGGCAGTTCTTC

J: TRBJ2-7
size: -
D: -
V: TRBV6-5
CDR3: CASSYSQGYEQYF
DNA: TGTGCCAGCAGTTACTCTCAGGGCTACGAGCAGTACTTC

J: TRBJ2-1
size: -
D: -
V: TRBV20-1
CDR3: CSARDFLGSSYNEQFF
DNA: TGCAGTGCTAGAGATTTTTTGGGGAGCTCCTACAATGAGCAGTTCTTC

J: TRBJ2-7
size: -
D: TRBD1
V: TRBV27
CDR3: CASSLGQGPTYEQYF
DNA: TGTGCCAGCAGCTTGGGACAGGGGCCTACCTACGAGCAGTACTTC

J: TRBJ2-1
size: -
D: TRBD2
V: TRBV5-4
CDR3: CASSPGGSGARRDEQFF
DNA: TGTGCCAGCAGCCCCGGGGGGAGCGGGGCCCGAAGGGATGAGCAGTTCTTC

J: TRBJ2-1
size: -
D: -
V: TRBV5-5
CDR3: CASSLGAHRKSSYNEQFF
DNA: TGTGCCAGCAGCTTGGGGGCCCACAGGAAGAGCTCCTACAATGAGCAGTTCTTC

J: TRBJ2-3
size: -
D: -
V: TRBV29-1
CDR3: CSVGHHTDTQYF
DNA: TGCAGCGTCGGACACCACACAGATACGCAGTATTTT

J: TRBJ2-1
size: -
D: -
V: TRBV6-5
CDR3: CASSYGDYNEQFF
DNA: TGTGCCAGCAGTTACGGGGACTACAATGAGCAGTTCTTC

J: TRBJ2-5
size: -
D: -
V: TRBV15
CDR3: CATSRRWETQYF
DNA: TGTGCCACCAGCAGACGGTGGGAGACCCAGTACTTC

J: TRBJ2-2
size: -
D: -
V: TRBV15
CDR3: CATSRPQVNTGELFF
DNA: TGTGCCACCAGCAGGCCACAGGTGAACACCGGGGAGCTGTTTTTT

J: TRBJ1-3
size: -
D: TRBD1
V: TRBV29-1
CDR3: CSAIDRAYSGNTIYF
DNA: TGCAGCGCCATCGACAGGGCATACTCTGGAAACACCATATATTTT

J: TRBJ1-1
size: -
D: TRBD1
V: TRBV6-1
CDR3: CASSRTGEGTEAFF
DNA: TGTGCCAGCAGCCGAACAGGGGAGGGGACTGAAGCTTTCTTT

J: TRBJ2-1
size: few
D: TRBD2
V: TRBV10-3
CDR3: CAISESSGGTYNEQFF
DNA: TGTGCCATCAGTGAGTCGAGCGGGGGGACTTACAATGAGCAGTTCTTC

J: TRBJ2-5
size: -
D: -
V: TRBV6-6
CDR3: CASSSVGEETQYF
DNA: TGTGCCAGCAGTTCGGTGGGAGAAGAGACCCAGTACTTC

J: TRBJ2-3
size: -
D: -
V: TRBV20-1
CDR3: CSAEQVAQYF
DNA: TGCAGTGCCGAACAGGTTGCGCAGTATTTT

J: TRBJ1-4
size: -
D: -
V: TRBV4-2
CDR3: CASSPGQTTSNEKLFF
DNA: TGTGCCAGCAGCCCGGGCCAAACTACCTCTAATGAAAAACTGTTTTTT

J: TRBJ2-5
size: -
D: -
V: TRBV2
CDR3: CASIGPTSRETQYF
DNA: TGTGCCAGCATTGGCCCCACCTCCCGGGAGACCCAGTACTTC

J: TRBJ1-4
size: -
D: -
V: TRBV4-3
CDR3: CASSQGAHNEKLFF
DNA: TGCGCCAGCAGCCAAGGGGCCCATAATGAAAAACTGTTTTTT

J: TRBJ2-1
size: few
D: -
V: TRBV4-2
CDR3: CASSQEGQPAYNEQFF
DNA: TGTGCCAGCAGCCAGGAGGGACAGCCAGCGTACAATGAGCAGTTCTTC

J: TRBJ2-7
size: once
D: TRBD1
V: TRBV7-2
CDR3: CASSQDRKYYEQYF
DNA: TGTGCCAGCAGCCAGGACAGGAAATACTACGAGCAGTACTTC

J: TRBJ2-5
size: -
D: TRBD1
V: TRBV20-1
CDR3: CSGCRGRRQETQYF
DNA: TGCAGTGGTTGCAGGGGGAGACGCCAAGAGACCCAGTACTTC

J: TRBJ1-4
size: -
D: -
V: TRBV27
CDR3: CASSLSFEGSFNEKLFF
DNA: TGTGCCAGCAGTTTATCGTTCGAGGGGTCATTCAATGAAAAACTGTTTTTT

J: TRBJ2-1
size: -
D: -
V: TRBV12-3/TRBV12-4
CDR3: CASSLSDRLNEQFF
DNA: TGTGCCAGCAGTTTATCGGACAGACTCAATGAGCAGTTCTTC

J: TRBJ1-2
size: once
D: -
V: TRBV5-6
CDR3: CASSLPAGYGYTF
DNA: TGTGCCAGCAGCTTGCCGGCGGGCTATGGCTACACCTTC

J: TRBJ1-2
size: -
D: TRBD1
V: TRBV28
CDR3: CASAPSTGQGDYGYTF
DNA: TGTGCCTCAGCTCCTTCAACCGGACAGGGGGACTATGGCTACACCTTC

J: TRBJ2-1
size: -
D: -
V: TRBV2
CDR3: CASNGYNEQFF
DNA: TGTGCCAGCAATGGGTACAATGAGCAGTTCTTC

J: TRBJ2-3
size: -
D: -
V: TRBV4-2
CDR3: CASSQEAGATTDTQYF
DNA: TGTGCCAGCAGCCAAGAGGCAGGGGCCACCACAGATACGCAGTATTTT

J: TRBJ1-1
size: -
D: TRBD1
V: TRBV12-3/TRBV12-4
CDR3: CASSSARQGRNTEAFF
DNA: TGTGCCAGCAGTTCGGCTAGACAGGGGAGGAACACTGAAGCTTTCTTT

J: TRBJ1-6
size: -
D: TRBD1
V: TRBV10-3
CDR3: CAISDPRQGAGAPLHF
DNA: TGTGCCATCAGTGACCCGAGACAGGGGGCGGGTGCACCCCTCCACTTT

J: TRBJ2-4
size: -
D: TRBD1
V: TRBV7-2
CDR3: CASSLGDRLAKNIQYF
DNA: TGTGCCAGCAGCTTAGGGGACAGACTAGCCAAAAACATTCAGTACTTC

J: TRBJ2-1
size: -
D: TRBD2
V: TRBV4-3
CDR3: CASSQDGAGDWKFF
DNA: TGCGCCAGCAGCCAAGATGGGGCGGGGGACTGGAAGTTCTTC

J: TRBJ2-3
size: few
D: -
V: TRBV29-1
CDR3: CSVESSLSTDTQYF
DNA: TGCAGCGTTGAATCCAGCCTTAGCACAGATACGCAGTATTTT

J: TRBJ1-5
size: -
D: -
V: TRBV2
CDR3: CASSGAWGQGQPQHF
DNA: TGTGCCAGCAGTGGTGCCTGGGGGCAGGGTCAGCCCCAGCATTTT

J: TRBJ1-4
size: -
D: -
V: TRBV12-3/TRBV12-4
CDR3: CASSFLRGEKLFF
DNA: TGTGCCAGCAGTTTTCTCAGGGGTGAAAAACTGTTTTTT

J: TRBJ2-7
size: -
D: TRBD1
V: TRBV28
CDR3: CASSLWGDLVKGALPYEQYF
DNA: TGTGCCAGCAGTTTATGGGGGGATCTCGTCAAGGGGGCCCTACCCTACGAGCAGTACTTC

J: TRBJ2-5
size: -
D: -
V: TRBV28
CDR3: CASSLGGGIRETQYF
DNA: TGTGCCAGCAGTTTGGGGGGAGGAATTAGAGAGACCCAGTACTTC

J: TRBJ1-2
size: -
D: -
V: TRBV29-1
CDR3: CSVGEGTGYGYTF
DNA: TGCAGCGTCGGGGAGGGCACGGGCTATGGCTACACCTTC

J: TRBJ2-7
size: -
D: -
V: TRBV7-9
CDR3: CASSEGLTYEQYF
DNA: TGTGCCAGCAGCGAGGGTCTGACCTACGAGCAGTACTTC

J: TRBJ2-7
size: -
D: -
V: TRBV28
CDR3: CASSFLGVKTYEQYF
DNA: TGTGCCAGCAGTTTTCTGGGTGTCAAGACCTACGAGCAGTACTTC

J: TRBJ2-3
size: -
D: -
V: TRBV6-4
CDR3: CASSEFGIRTDTQYF
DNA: TGTGCCAGCAGTGAATTCGGGATCCGCACAGATACGCAGTATTTT

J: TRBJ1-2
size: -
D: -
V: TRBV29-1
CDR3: CSVEDSHGYTF
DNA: TGCAGCGTCGAAGACAGCCATGGCTACACCTTC

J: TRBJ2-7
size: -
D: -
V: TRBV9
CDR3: CASSAGVGVSYEQYF
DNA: TGTGCCAGCAGCGCGGGAGTGGGGGTCTCCTACGAGCAGTACTTC

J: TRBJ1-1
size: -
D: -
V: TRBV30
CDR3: CAWRRTEAFF
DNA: TGTGCCTGGAGGAGGACAGAAGCTTTCTTT

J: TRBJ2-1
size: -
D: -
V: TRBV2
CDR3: CASREREAEQFF
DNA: TGTGCCAGCAGGGAGAGGGAGGCTGAGCAGTTCTTC

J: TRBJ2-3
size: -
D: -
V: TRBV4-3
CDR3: CASSQDLRPGGTDTQYF
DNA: TGCGCCAGCAGCCAAGATCTTAGGCCGGGGGGCACAGATACGCAGTATTTT

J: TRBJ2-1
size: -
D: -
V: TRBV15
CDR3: CATSGLLRERDNEQFF
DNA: TGTGCCACCAGCGGACTTTTGAGGGAAAGAGACAATGAGCAGTTCTTC

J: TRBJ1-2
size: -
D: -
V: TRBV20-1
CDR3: CSARETRAGYTF
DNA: TGCAGTGCTAGAGAAACCAGGGCTGGCTACACCTTC

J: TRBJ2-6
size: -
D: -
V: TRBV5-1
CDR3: CASSDGFGANVLTF
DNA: TGCGCCAGCAGCGATGGGTTTGGGGCCAACGTCCTGACTTTC